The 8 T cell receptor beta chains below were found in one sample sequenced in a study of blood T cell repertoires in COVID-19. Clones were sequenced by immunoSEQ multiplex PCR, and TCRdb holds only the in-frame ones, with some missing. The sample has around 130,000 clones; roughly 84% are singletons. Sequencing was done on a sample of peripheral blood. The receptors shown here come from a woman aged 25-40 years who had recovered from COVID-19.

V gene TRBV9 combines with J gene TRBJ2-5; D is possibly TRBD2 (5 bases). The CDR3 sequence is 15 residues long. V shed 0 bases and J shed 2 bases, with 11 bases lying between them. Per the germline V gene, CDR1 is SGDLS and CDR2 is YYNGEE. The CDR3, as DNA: TGTGCCAGCAGCGTAGCTACGGGGTCACAAGAGACCCAGTACTTC. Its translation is CASSVATGSQETQYF. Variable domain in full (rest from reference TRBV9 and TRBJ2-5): DSGVTQTPKHLITATGQRVTLRCSPRSGDLSVYWYQQSLDQGLQFLIQYYNGEERAKGNILERFSAQQFPDLHSELNLSSLELGDSALYFCASSVATGSQETQYFGPGTRLLVL.

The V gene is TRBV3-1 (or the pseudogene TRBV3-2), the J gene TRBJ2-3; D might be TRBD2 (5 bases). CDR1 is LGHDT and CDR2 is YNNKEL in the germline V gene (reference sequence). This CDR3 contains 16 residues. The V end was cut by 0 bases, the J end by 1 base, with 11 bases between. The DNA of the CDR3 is TGTGCCAGCAGCCAAGATGGCAATAGCGGCACAGATACGCAGTATTTT. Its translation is CASSQDGNSGTDTQYF.

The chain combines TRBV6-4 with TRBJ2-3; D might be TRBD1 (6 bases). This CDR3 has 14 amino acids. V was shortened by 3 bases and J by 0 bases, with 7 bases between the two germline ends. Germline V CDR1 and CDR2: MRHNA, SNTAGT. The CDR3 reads CASSEGASTDTQYF. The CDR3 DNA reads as TGTGCCAGCAGTGAGGGGGCTAGCACAGATACGCAGTATTTT.

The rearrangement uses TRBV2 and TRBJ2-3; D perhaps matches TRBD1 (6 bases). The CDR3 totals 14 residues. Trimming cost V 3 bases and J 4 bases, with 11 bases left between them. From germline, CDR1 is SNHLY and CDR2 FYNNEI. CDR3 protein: CASSDDRSSDTQYF. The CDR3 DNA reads TGTGCCAGCAGTGACGACAGGTCCTCAGATACGCAGTATTTT.

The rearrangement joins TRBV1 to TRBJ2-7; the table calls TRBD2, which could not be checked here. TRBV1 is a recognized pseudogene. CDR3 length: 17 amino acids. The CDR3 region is CTSSQARTGAETYEQYF. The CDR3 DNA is TGCACCAGCAGCCAAGCCCGAACGGGAGCGGAGACCTACGAGCAGTACTTC.

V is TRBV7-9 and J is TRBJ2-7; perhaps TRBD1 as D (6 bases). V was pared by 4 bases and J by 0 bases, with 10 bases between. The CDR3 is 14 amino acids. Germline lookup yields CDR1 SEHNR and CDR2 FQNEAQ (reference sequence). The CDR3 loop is CASSSDSVSYEQYF. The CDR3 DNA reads TGTGCCAGCAGCTCGGACAGCGTCTCCTACGAGCAGTACTTC.

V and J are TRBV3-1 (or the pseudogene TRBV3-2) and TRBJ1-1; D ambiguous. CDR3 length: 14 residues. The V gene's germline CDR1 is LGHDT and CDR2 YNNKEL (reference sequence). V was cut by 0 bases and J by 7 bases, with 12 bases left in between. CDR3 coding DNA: TGTGCCAGCAGCCAAGACAGCAGACGGAGTGAAGCTTTCTTT. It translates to CASSQDSRRSEAFF.

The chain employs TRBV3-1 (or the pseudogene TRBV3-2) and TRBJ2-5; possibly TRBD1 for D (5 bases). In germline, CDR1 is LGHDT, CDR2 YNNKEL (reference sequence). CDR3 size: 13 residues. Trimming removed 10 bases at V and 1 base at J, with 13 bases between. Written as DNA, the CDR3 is TGTGCCACATCGACAGACTTCCAAGAGACCCAGTACTTC. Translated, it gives CATSTDFQETQYF.